One and the same sample provided the 13 T cell receptor beta chains below, sequenced in a study of T cell responses to AZD1222 COVID-19 vaccine. The data were produced by immunoSEQ multiplex PCR, yet TCRdb's version contains in-frame clones alone and is incomplete. The sample has over 60,000 clones; around 90% are singletons. The sample in question was peripheral blood, obtained on day 0 of AZD1222 vaccination. The receptor set was obtained from an adult in good health.

The CDR3 DNA sequence: TGTGCCAGCCGGGGGAGGGAGCTCGGGGACACTGAAGCTTTCTTT. It codes for CASRGRELGDTEAFF. The J gene is TRBJ1-1, the V gene TRBV28, with D perhaps matching TRBD1 (5 bases). Germline V lookup: CDR1 MDHEN, CDR2 SYDVKM. This CDR3 contains 15 residues. Trimming shortened V by 8 bases and J by 3 bases, and 19 bases separated the two germline ends.

This clone has a handful of counts. The chain couples TRBV29-1 to TRBJ1-1; D perhaps matches TRBD1 (5 bases). Trimming removed 5 bases at V and 6 bases at J, with 10 bases between. The CDR3 sequence is 11 residues long. Germline V gene sequence: CDR1 SQVTM, CDR2 ANQGSEA. This CDR3 is CSVPGVAEAFF. Here the CDR3 DNA reads TGCAGCGTTCCGGGGGTCGCTGAAGCTTTCTTT.

V and J are TRBV7-8 and TRBJ1-6; perhaps TRBD1 as D (5 bases). Looked up from germline, CDR1 is SGHVS and CDR2 is FQNEAQ. Deletions cut 2 bases from V and 6 bases from J, with 26 bases between. The CDR3 length is 20 residues. In DNA form, the CDR3 reads TGTGCCAGCAGCTTAAGGGACTCCTTTTTCCAGCGAGCCGCTAATTCACCCCTCCACTTT. It codes for CASSLRDSFFQRAANSPLHF.

The chain links TRBV5-1 to TRBJ1-1; 7 bases line up with TRBD1. J gave up 0 bases and V 8 bases, and 7 bases lay outside the gene matches. The CDR3 extends over 14 amino acids. Germline V gives CDR1 SGHRS, CDR2 YFSETQ. CDR3 loop: CASTAGTVNTEAFF. The CDR3 DNA sequence: TGCGCCAGTACCGCCGGGACAGTGAACACTGAAGCTTTCTTT.

As DNA, the CDR3 is TGTGCCAGCAGCGTCAAGGACGGCCAGAACACCGGGGAGCTGTTTTTT. Translating it yields CASSVKDGQNTGELFF. The chain combines TRBV9 with TRBJ2-2; D not certain. This CDR3 region has 16 residues. V lost 2 bases and J 1 base, leaving 12 bases between the germline ends. The germline gives CDR1 SGDLS, CDR2 YYNGEE.

The chain joins TRBV18 to TRBJ1-1; 7 nucleotides line up with TRBD1. Germline CDR1 is KGHSH and CDR2 is LQKENI. Trimming removed 4 bases from V and 8 bases from J; junction bases left unmatched: 7. The CDR3 spans 13 residues. The CDR3 DNA is TGTGCCAGCTCACTTCAGACAGGGATGGAAGCTTTCTTT. It translates to CASSLQTGMEAFF.

The chain employs TRBV5-1 and TRBJ1-1; 8 bases agree with TRBD1. CDR1 and CDR2 from the germline V gene are SGHRS and YFSETQ. The ends lost 4 bases at V and 6 bases at J; junction bases unmatched: 5. The CDR3 runs to 13 residues. CDR3 DNA sequence: TGCGCCAGCAGCCGCGGACAGGGAGCTGAAGCTTTCTTT. Translated, it gives CASSRGQGAEAFF.

V and J are TRBV7-8 and TRBJ1-2, with 7 bases fitting TRBD1. There are 14 residues in the CDR3. CDR1 and CDR2 from the germline V gene are SGHVS and FQNEAQ. V was pared by 5 bases and J by 4 bases, with 7 bases of the junction left unmatched. In DNA, the CDR3 is TGTGCCAGCAGCCCCATAGACAGGGCCTATGGCTACACCTTC. It is translated as CASSPIDRAYGYTF.

This sequence joins TRBV19 and TRBJ1-5; 7 bases map to TRBD1. The J segment lost 5 bases and the V segment lost 5 bases, leaving 9 bases of the junction unmatched. The CDR3 covers 15 residues. Germline lookup yields CDR1 LNHDA and CDR2 SQIVND (reference sequence). In DNA, the CDR3 is TGTGCCAGTAGTTCCGGGACAGCGACGGATCAGCCCCAGCATTTT. This sequence encodes CASSSGTATDQPQHF. Full variable domain (rest looked up from reference TRBV19 and TRBJ1-5): DGGITQSPKYLFRKEGQNVTLSCEQNLNHDAMYWYRQDPGQGLRLIYYSQIVNDFQKGDIAEGYSVSREKKESFPLTVTSAQKNPTAFYLCASSSGTATDQPQHFGDGTRLSIL.

The chain links TRBV15 to TRBJ2-5; TRBD2 aligns across 11 bases. Germline values: CDR1 LNHNV, CDR2 YYDKDF (reference sequence). The CDR3 totals 16 residues. Trimming removed 1 base from V and 5 bases from J; junction bases left unmatched: 6. The CDR3 here is CATSRGRSGGAETQYF. The CDR3 nucleotides are TGTGCCACCAGCAGAGGCCGTAGCGGGGGGGCGGAGACCCAGTACTTC.

The CDR3 DNA reads as TGTGCCAGCAGCGCCAGAGGGGTGTTGGGGGGCTACACCTTC. It translates to CASSARGVLGGYTF. V usage is TRBV3-1 (or the pseudogene TRBV3-2) and J usage is TRBJ1-2, with a tentative D call TRBD1 (5 bases). The V and J ends lost 5 bases and 8 bases respectively, with 18 bases between them. The CDR3 is 14 amino acids. Germline assignment: CDR1 LGHDT and CDR2 YNNKEL (reference sequence).

This clone has only one observation. V and J are TRBV2 and TRBJ1-5, with unresolved D. The V gene lost 6 bases and the J gene lost 9 bases, with 15 bases spanning the gap. The CDR3 contains 13 residues. CDR1 is SNHLY and CDR2 is FYNNEI in the germline V gene. This chain's CDR3 is CASRTAREGPQHF. The CDR3 DNA reads TGTGCCAGCAGAACAGCCCGGGAGGGGCCCCAGCATTTT.

The V gene is TRBV3-1 (or the pseudogene TRBV3-2), the J gene TRBJ1-5; TRBD1 is a possible D gene (5 bases). The CDR3 runs 17 residues. V was cut by 5 bases and J by 1 base, with 18 bases left in between. Germline-derived CDR1 and CDR2 are LGHDT and YNNKEL (reference sequence). The CDR3 loop is CASSGDGGTVSNQPQHF. CDR3 DNA sequence: TGTGCCAGCAGCGGGGACGGGGGTACTGTCAGCAATCAGCCCCAGCATTTT.